Shown below are 32 T cell receptor beta chains from a single sample sequenced in a study of immune heterogeneity within non-small cell lung tumors. Multiplex PCR employing 32 V and 13 J primers generated amplicons of the TCR beta CDR3. TCRdb itself ran the multiplex PCR reads through MiXCR, one entry per CDR3 protein. The sample has thousands of distinct CDR3 sequences; 20% to 25% are singletons. Bulk tumor genomic DNA (about 600 ng per sample) served as template. Surgical sampling yielded several biopsies per primary tumor (spaced far apart). Curative surgery was performed on patients who had untreated, newly diagnosed non-small cell lung cancer. Sequencing was done on a sample of lung tumor tissue. These receptors were obtained from a man in his 70s with non-small cell lung cancer.

The sample holds one count of this clonotype. This chain uses TRBV7-2 with TRBJ2-7, with 7 nucleotides matching TRBD1. The CDR3 runs 14 residues. The V gene end was trimmed by 4 bases and the J gene end by 4 bases; junction bases not matched to a gene: 7. The germline V gene has CDR1 SGHTA and CDR2 FQGNSA. CDR3 sequence: CASSSRTGFYEQYF. CDR3 nucleotides: TGTGCCAGCAGCTCACGGACAGGCTTTTACGAGCAGTACTTC.

Relative to its sample, this clonotype is medium-sized. J is TRBJ2-3 and V is TRBV24-1; 9 bases fit TRBD2. The CDR3 runs to 16 residues. V gave up 4 bases and J gave up 2 bases; unmatched junction bases: 6. Germline CDR1 and CDR2: KGHDR and SFDVKD. CDR3 DNA sequence: TGTGCCACCAGTGAGGTAGCGGGAGAAACCACAGATACGCAGTATTTT. Its protein is CATSEVAGETTDTQYF.

This clonotype is classed as medium-sized. V is TRBV29-1 and J is TRBJ2-7; tentative D call: TRBD2 (6 bases). V gave up 6 bases and J gave up 0 bases, with 15 bases separating them. Germline CDR1 is SQVTM and CDR2 is ANQGSEA. The CDR3 has 14 amino acids. The CDR3 nucleotides read TGCAGCGTCCTAAGGGACTCAAGCTCCTACGAGCAGTACTTC. It is translated as CSVLRDSSSYEQYF.

The chain combines TRBV6-1 with TRBJ1-2, with TRBD1 matching over 8 bases. With 6 bases clipped from V and 5 bases from J, the junction kept 5 bases outside the gene matches. CDR1 is MNHNS, CDR2 SASEGT, per germline. CDR3 length: 13 residues. The CDR3 nucleotides are TGTGCCAGCAGCCTACAGGGGGGGTATGGCTACACCTTC. This codes for CASSLQGGYGYTF.

CDR3 residues: CASTSPGLAGKSSYNEQFF. The CDR3 bases are TGTGCCAGCACTTCCCCGGGACTAGCGGGGAAAAGCTCCTACAATGAGCAGTTCTTC. V and J are TRBV12-3 or TRBV12-4 and TRBJ2-1, with 13 bases lining up with TRBD2. This CDR3 contains 19 residues. J lost 0 bases, V lost 7 bases, and 12 bases had no gene match.

This clonotype is labeled medium-sized. The chain employs TRBV2 and TRBJ2-2; TRBD1 matches 9 bases. The germline CDR1 and CDR2 sequences are SNHLY and FYNNEI. Germline trimming cut 6 bases from V and 4 bases from J; bases unmatched to any gene: 9. The length of the CDR3 is 16 residues. CDR3 protein: CASSATGGAGTGELFF. In DNA, the CDR3 is TGTGCCAGCAGCGCAACAGGGGGCGCAGGCACCGGGGAGCTGTTTTTT.

This clonotype was seen many times. V gene TRBV6-2 or TRBV6-3 combines with J gene TRBJ2-3; either TRBD1 or TRBD2 may fit D (5 bases each). The germline V gene encodes CDR1 MNHEY and CDR2 SVGEGT. This CDR3 spans 15 amino acids. V lost 8 bases and J lost 3, with 18 bases in between. The CDR3 sequence: CASRRRWGMTDTQYF. In DNA, the CDR3 is TGTGCCAGCCGTAGGAGGTGGGGGATGACAGATACGCAGTATTTT.

The chain links TRBV29-1 to TRBJ2-3; D is ambiguous. Trimming left V 8 bases short and J 3 bases short, with 12 bases between. The length of the CDR3 is 12 residues. Germline values: CDR1 SQVTM, CDR2 ANQGSEA. CDR3 coding DNA: TGCAGCACACGAGAAGAGACAGATACGCAGTATTTT. Translating it yields CSTREETDTQYF.

This clonotype has a count of ten or more. V usage is TRBV10-2 and J usage is TRBJ2-3; D may correspond to TRBD1 or TRBD2 (5 bases each). This CDR3 spans 14 amino acids. Germline CDR1 is WSHSY and CDR2 is SAAADI. The V gene lost 6 bases and the J gene lost 6 bases, with 16 bases spanning the gap. CDR3 sequence: CASSKGDGLDTQYF. DNA of the CDR3: TGCGCCAGCAGCAAAGGGGACGGTTTGGATACGCAGTATTTT.

This clonotype was observed a few times. This sequence joins TRBV20-1 and TRBJ1-1; 8 nucleotides line up with TRBD1. The CDR3 is 15 residues long. The ends lost 5 bases at V and 3 bases at J; junction bases unmatched: 11. Germline-derived CDR1 and CDR2 are DFQATT and SNEGSKA (reference sequence). The CDR3 DNA follows: TGCAGTGCTCCTCGGACAGGGAGGAAGGACACTGAAGCTTTCTTT. Translating gives CSAPRTGRKDTEAFF.

In its sample, this clonotype is medium-sized. CDR3 protein: CASSVESGGLTDTQYF. DNA of the CDR3: TGTGCCAGCAGCGTAGAATCGGGAGGGTTAACAGATACGCAGTATTTT. The gene calls are TRBV9 and TRBJ2-3, with 8 nucleotides matching TRBD2. Germline V gene data show CDR1 as SGDLS and CDR2 as YYNGEE. Losses at the gene ends were 0 bases for V and 3 bases for J; bases not matched to a gene: 6. The CDR3 runs 16 residues.

The sample holds a few counts of this clonotype. The chain is built from TRBV14 and TRBJ2-1, with unresolved D. CDR3 size: 14 residues. Looked up from germline, CDR1 is SGHDN and CDR2 is FVKESK. V dropped 4 bases and J dropped 5 bases, with 12 bases sitting between them. CDR3 nucleotide sequence: TGTGCCAGCAGCCTAGAGAATTGGCACAATGAGCAGTTCTTC. Residues: CASSLENWHNEQFF.

Turning to this clonotype: This may be a read error: a much more frequent sequence differs by one nucleotide. This chain connects TRBV20-1 to TRBJ2-1; no definite D call. Trimming stripped 8 bases from V and 0 bases from J, with 14 bases between. CDR1 DFQATT and CDR2 SNEGSKA come from the germline V gene (reference sequence). The CDR3 totals 14 residues. Written as DNA, the CDR3 is TGCAGTTCCCTATCGATTAGCTCCTACAATGAGCAGTTCTTC. This gives the protein CSSLSISSYNEQFF.

This clonotype ranks as medium-sized. The genes are TRBV27 and TRBJ2-5, with D hard to call. The CDR3 contains 13 residues. Per germline, CDR1 MNHEY and CDR2 SMNVEV (reference sequence). The V end lost 5 bases, the J end lost 2 bases, and 9 bases lay between the germline ends. CDR3 in amino acids: CASSLQMQETQYF. The CDR3 nucleotides read TGTGCCAGCAGTCTCCAGATGCAAGAGACCCAGTACTTC.

This clonotype is medium-sized within its sample. CDR3 loop: CASSLVRRNTEAFF. In nucleotides, the CDR3 is TGTGCCAGCAGCTTAGTCAGGAGGAACACTGAAGCTTTCTTT. The chain carries TRBV13 and TRBJ1-1, with unresolved D. V was cut by 1 base and J by 1 base, with 7 bases left in between. CDR3 length equals 14 residues. Germline V gives CDR1 PRHDT, CDR2 FYEKMQ (reference sequence).

The V gene is TRBV7-2, the J gene TRBJ2-1, with 8 bases aligning to TRBD2. V gave up 1 base and J gave up 12 bases; unmatched junction bases: 11. CDR3 length equals 15 residues. Germline assignment: CDR1 SGHTA and CDR2 FQGNSA. The CDR3 reads CASSLGASGYAGQFF. CDR3 nucleotides: TGTGCCAGCAGCTTAGGTGCTAGCGGGTACGCAGGGCAGTTCTTC.

In its sample, this clonotype was seen a few times. The rearrangement joins TRBV6-1 to TRBJ2-4; D gene unclear. Germline values: CDR1 MNHNS, CDR2 SASEGT. The CDR3 has 11 amino acids. The ends were cut back, 6 bases at V and 8 bases at J, with 8 bases in the middle. CDR3 in amino acids: CASRAYDIQYF. In nucleotides, the CDR3 is TGTGCCAGCAGGGCCTATGACATTCAGTACTTC.

V and J are TRBV5-1 and TRBJ1-1; D gene unclear. Germline V gene data show CDR1 as SGHRS and CDR2 as YFSETQ. With 0 bases removed from V and 6 bases from J, the gap between germline ends came to 12 bases. The CDR3 sequence is 14 residues long. CDR3 sequence reads: CASSLEDGLPEAFF. Here the CDR3 DNA reads TGCGCCAGCAGCTTGGAAGACGGATTGCCTGAAGCTTTCTTT.

The sample holds many counts of this clonotype. The J gene is TRBJ1-1, the V gene TRBV20-1; TRBD1 matches at 7 bases. V lost 2 bases, J lost 3 bases, and 0 bases stayed unmatched. CDR3 length: 12 amino acids. Germline V gene sequence: CDR1 DFQATT, CDR2 SNEGSKA (reference sequence). CDR3 nucleotides: TGCAGTGCTAGACAGGGGGACACTGAAGCTTTCTTT. This translates into CSARQGDTEAFF.

This chain joins TRBV6-1 and TRBJ2-7, with 10 positions matching TRBD2. Germline V gene data show CDR1 as MNHNS and CDR2 as SASEGT. The length of the CDR3 is 15 residues. After removal of 11 bases from V and 2 bases from J, the junction contained 12 bases not matched to a gene. The CDR3 sequence: CAGGPSGSVTYEQYF. CDR3 bases: TGTGCCGGCGGTCCTAGCGGGAGCGTCACCTACGAGCAGTACTTC.

By share, this clonotype ranks as medium-sized (0.01 to 0.1%). DNA for the CDR3: TGTGCCAGCAGCTTCGTCCAGAACACTGAAGCTTTCTTT. Translation gives CASSFVQNTEAFF. The rearrangement links TRBV13 to TRBJ1-1; D remains unclear. CDR1 is PRHDT and CDR2 is FYEKMQ in the germline V gene (reference sequence). Trimming cost V 3 bases and J 1 base, with 6 bases left between them. The CDR3 covers 13 residues.

The sample holds a few counts of this clonotype. This chain connects TRBV9 to TRBJ2-7; D perhaps matches TRBD1 (6 bases). V was cut by 3 bases and J by 3 bases, with 13 bases left in between. The CDR3 runs 14 residues. From germline, CDR1 is SGDLS and CDR2 YYNGEE. The CDR3 bases are TGTGCCAGCAGCGCGTGTGGGGACAACTACGAGCAGTACTTC. This encodes CASSACGDNYEQYF.

This rearrangement joins TRBV28 to TRBJ1-2, with unresolved D. Trimming took off 1 base at V and 4 bases at J, with 7 bases between the two ends. The CDR3 totals 13 residues. The germline V gene encodes CDR1 MDHEN and CDR2 SYDVKM. CDR3 in amino acids: CASSLSNGYGYTF. The DNA for the CDR3 is TGTGCCAGCAGTTTATCCAATGGCTATGGCTACACCTTC.

This chain links TRBV28 with TRBJ1-2; weak D call: TRBD1 (6 bases). Germline CDR1 is MDHEN and CDR2 is SYDVKM. The CDR3 consists of 16 residues. Trimming took 3 bases from V and 7 from J, leaving 21 bases between them. Here the CDR3 reads CASSFSGVADSGGYTF. The DNA of the CDR3 is TGTGCCAGCAGTTTCTCGGGAGTTGCGGACAGCGGTGGCTACACCTTC.

The chain combines TRBV7-9 with TRBJ2-3, with TRBD2 matching over 9 bases. This CDR3 has 19 amino acids. Germline CDR1 is SEHNR and CDR2 is FQNEAQ (reference sequence). V was clipped by 2 bases and J by 2 bases; unmatched bases: 14. In nucleotides, the CDR3 is TGTGCCAGCAGCTTAATTGTGAGCGTGGGACTAGCTAACACAGATACGCAGTATTTT. The encoded protein is CASSLIVSVGLANTDTQYF.

This clonotype is classed as medium-sized. The chain joins TRBV11-2 to TRBJ2-1; D unclear. The CDR3 covers 13 residues. Germline CDR1 reads SGHAT; CDR2 reads FQNNGV. Trimming shortened V by 0 bases and J by 10 bases, and 10 bases separated the two germline ends. The CDR3, as DNA: TGTGCCAGCAGCTTAGATCCAACTTACGAGCAGTTCTTC. The encoded protein is CASSLDPTYEQFF.

The V gene is TRBV27, the J gene TRBJ2-7; 10 bases are a match to TRBD2. V was pared by 6 bases and J by 7 bases, with 6 bases of the junction left unmatched. CDR3 length equals 13 residues. Germline CDR1 MNHEY, CDR2 SMNVEV (reference sequence). CDR3: CASRPSGGREQYF. Written as DNA, the CDR3 is TGTGCCAGCAGACCTAGCGGGGGTCGGGAGCAGTACTTC.

This clonotype is deemed medium-sized. The V and J genes are TRBV20-1 and TRBJ1-5; D is perhaps TRBD1 (6 bases). Trimming took off 1 base at V and 3 bases at J, with 19 bases between the two ends. Germline V gives CDR1 DFQATT, CDR2 SNEGSKA (reference sequence). This CDR3 spans 17 amino acids. CDR3 nucleotides: TGCAGTGCTAGAGTCCCAGGGGCCCTCGACGCCAATCAGCCCCAGCATTTT. As protein: CSARVPGALDANQPQHF.

This clonotype is classed as medium-sized. The chain combines TRBV5-5 with TRBJ2-7; D is unclear. Trimming left V 3 bases short and J 3 bases short, with 7 bases between. The germline V gene has CDR1 SGHKS and CDR2 YYEKEE (reference sequence). The CDR3 totals 12 residues. CDR3 loop: CASSSVGYEQYF. CDR3 DNA sequence: TGTGCCAGCAGCTCGGTGGGCTACGAGCAGTACTTC.

This clonotype is termed medium-sized (0.01 to 0.1%). This chain uses TRBV5-5 with TRBJ2-6, with D perhaps matching TRBD1 (6 bases). This CDR3 has 18 residues. Germline CDR1 and CDR2: SGHKS and YYEKEE (reference sequence). V lost 3 bases to trimming and J lost 0 bases, with 16 bases between them. Here the CDR3 DNA reads TGTGCCAGCAGCTACCCGGGACACGCAATCTCTGGGGCCAACGTCCTGACTTTC. It specifies CASSYPGHAISGANVLTF.

By share, this clonotype ranks as medium-sized (0.01 to 0.1%). The V call is TRBV24-1, the J call TRBJ2-1, with TRBD2 matching over 13 bases. The CDR3 length is 16 residues. Germline assignment: CDR1 KGHDR and CDR2 SFDVKD. Trimming cost V 3 bases and J 7 bases; bases outside gene matches: 5. The CDR3 DNA reads as TGTGCCACCAGTGATACTAGCGGGGGGGCGAATAATGAGCAGTTCTTC. Residues: CATSDTSGGANNEQFF.

Comment on this clonotype: This may be a read error, as it is one base from a much larger clone. In this CDR3 the conserved last residue, phenylalanine or tryptophan, is missing, so a read error is likely. This chain connects TRBV5-4 to TRBJ1-2; the match to TRBD1 covers 8 bases. CDR3 length: 16 amino acids. CDR1 is SGHNT and CDR2 is YYREEE in the germline V gene (reference sequence). J was trimmed by 8 bases and V by 5 bases; bases with no gene match: 17. Here the CDR3 reads CASRGGQGLDVEGYTL. The CDR3 nucleotides read TGTGCCAGCAGAGGTGGACAGGGACTTGATGTGGAAGGCTACACCCTC.